This is a list of T cell receptor beta chains from one sample in a study of cytomegalovirus exposure and HLA in healthy donors. Repertoires were generated with immunoSEQ multiplex PCR, while TCRdb's copy carries only in-frame clones and drops some. Of about 170,000 clones listed, approximately 80% are singletons. Sequenced input: PBMCs. The receptors shown here come from a boy aged 2-15 years in good health and CMV-seronegative. CDR3s include the opening cysteine and the closing phenylalanine or tryptophan. The D gene is left open where the match is weak. The listing skips clone size in some rows; elsewhere it reads once, few, many or a size class.

J,size,V,D,DNA,CDR3
TRBJ2-2,.,TRBV7-2,TRBD1,TGTGCCAGCATGGACAGGGGTGGTACCGGGGAGCTGTTTTTT,CASMDRGGTGELFF
TRBJ1-1,.,TRBV7-8,.,TGTGCCAGCAGCTCGACGGACTACACTGAAGCTTTCTTT,CASSSTDYTEAFF
TRBJ2-1,.,TRBV19,TRBD2,TGTGCCAGTAGTACCTTAGCGGGTATGATAAATGAGCAGTTCTTC,CASSTLAGMINEQFF
TRBJ2-2,.,TRBV5-6,.,TGTGCCAGCAGCTTTCAGGGACAATCCACCGGGGAGCTGTTTTTT,CASSFQGQSTGELFF
TRBJ2-3,few,TRBV7-9,TRBD2,TGTGCCAGCAGCTCTACTAGCGGGGGGGCAGATACGCAGTATTTT,CASSSTSGGADTQYF
TRBJ1-2,.,TRBV5-8,.,TGTGCCAGCAGATTCGACACGTCCTTC,CASRFDTSF
TRBJ2-2,.,TRBV2,TRBD2,TGTGCCAGCAGGACCGCGGGGGGCACCGGGGAGCTGTTTTTT,CASRTAGGTGELFF
TRBJ2-5,.,TRBV30,TRBD1,TGTGCCTGGAGGGACAGGGGAGAGACCCAGTACTTC,CAWRDRGETQYF
TRBJ2-1,.,TRBV4-1,TRBD2,TGCGCCAGCAGCAACCCTTGGACTAGTGGAAACAATGAGCAGTTCTTC,CASSNPWTSGNNEQFF
TRBJ1-1,.,TRBV29-1,.,TGCAGCGTTGAGGGGGGAGACACTGAAGCTTTCTTT,CSVEGGDTEAFF
TRBJ2-7,few,TRBV6-5,.,TGTGCCAGCAGCCCCCCTCCTCCTTACGAGCAGTACTTC,CASSPPPPYEQYF
TRBJ1-4,.,TRBV20-1,.,TGCAGTGCCCGCACTTTTGAAAAACTGTTTTTT,CSARTFEKLFF
TRBJ2-5,.,TRBV18,.,TGTGCCAGCTCACAACCCTCCGAGGAGACCCAGTACTTC,CASSQPSEETQYF
TRBJ2-7,.,TRBV6-5,TRBD2,TGTGCCAGCAGAGCCATCACGGGGACTAGCGAGCAGTACTTC,CASRAITGTSEQYF
TRBJ2-7,.,TRBV6-6,.,TGTGCCAGCAGTTACTCGGAGGATCGTGGCTACGAGCAGTACTTC,CASSYSEDRGYEQYF
TRBJ2-1,once,TRBV7-3,TRBD1,TGTGCCAGCAGCTTAAGACAGGGGACTTCCTACAATGAGCAGTTCTTC,CASSLRQGTSYNEQFF
TRBJ2-3,.,TRBV2,.,TGTGCCAGCAGTGAAGAGGGACTCACAGATACGCAGTATTTT,CASSEEGLTDTQYF
TRBJ2-5,.,TRBV4-2,.,TGTGCCAGCAGCCAAGGGTCGAGGGGGTACCAAGAGACCCAGTACTTC,CASSQGSRGYQETQYF
TRBJ2-7,.,TRBV28,.,TGTGCCAGCAGTTTAAATCCATACGAGCAGTACTTC,CASSLNPYEQYF
TRBJ2-7,few,TRBV7-2,TRBD2,TGTGCCAGCAGCTTATCGGCCGCGGGAGGGCCTCTTTACGAGCAGTACTTC,CASSLSAAGGPLYEQYF
TRBJ2-1,.,TRBV10-3,TRBD2,TGTGCCATCAGTGAGCCCCTTGAGCGGGAGGGATACAATGAGCAGTTCTTC,CAISEPLEREGYNEQFF
TRBJ2-5,.,TRBV27,.,TGTGCCAGCAGGCTAGGCGGGGGCGAGACCCAGTACTTC,CASRLGGGETQYF
TRBJ1-2,once,TRBV6-5,TRBD1,TGTGCCAGCACTCTACGTACAGGACAGGGTGGAGGCTACACCTTC,CASTLRTGQGGGYTF
TRBJ2-1,.,TRBV27,TRBD1,TGTGCCAGCAGTTTATCAGACAGGGGACCCCTATACAATGAGCAGTTCTTC,CASSLSDRGPLYNEQFF
TRBJ2-2,.,TRBV6-6,.,TGTGCCAGCAGTTACGTAGGGGTGTGGACCGGGGAGCTGTTTTTT,CASSYVGVWTGELFF
TRBJ2-3,.,TRBV14,TRBD2,TGTGCCAGCAGCCAATTAAACCTAGCGGGGGCGACAGATACGCAGTATTTT,CASSQLNLAGATDTQYF
TRBJ2-3,.,TRBV11-2,TRBD2,TGTGCCAGCAGCTTGGAGCGGGGGCGCACCACAGATACGCAGTATTTT,CASSLERGRTTDTQYF
TRBJ2-5,once,TRBV7-2,TRBD1,TGTGCCAGCAGCCCTCAGACAGGGCGTCAGGAGACCCAGTACTTC,CASSPQTGRQETQYF
TRBJ2-2,.,TRBV27,.,TGTGCCAGCAAAGATATTTTTGGGCCCGGGGAGCTGTTTTTT,CASKDIFGPGELFF
TRBJ1-3,once,TRBV25-1,.,TGTGCCAGCAGTTTCGGCAGGGAGGGGAACACCATATATTTT,CASSFGREGNTIYF
TRBJ1-2,.,TRBV30,.,TGTGCCCTAAACCGGAGGGGTCTGGTTTTTGACTATGGCTACACCTTC,CALNRRGLVFDYGYTF
TRBJ1-2,.,TRBV12-5,.,TGTGCTAGTGGTGTTACGGGATTAATGGATCCCGATAACTATGGCTACACCTTC,CASGVTGLMDPDNYGYTF
TRBJ1-6,.,TRBV19,.,TGTGCCAGAGCACTGGGCAGGGCAAATTCACCCCTCCACTTT,CARALGRANSPLHF
TRBJ1-5,.,TRBV5-6,TRBD1,TGTGCCAGCAGCGTAAGGACAGGGTTAGGGGGTAATCAGCCCCAGCATTTT,CASSVRTGLGGNQPQHF
TRBJ2-3,few,TRBV7-6,TRBD2,TGTGCCAGCAGCTTACGAGCGGGGGAAAGCACAGATACGCAGTATTTT,CASSLRAGESTDTQYF
TRBJ2-5,.,TRBV19,.,TGTGCCAGTAGTCGGTCTAGGGGAGAGACCCAGTACTTC,CASSRSRGETQYF
TRBJ1-5,.,TRBV19,.,TGTGCCAGTAGTATAGATACCAGGCCCAATCAGCCCCAGCATTTT,CASSIDTRPNQPQHF
TRBJ1-2,.,TRBV4-1,TRBD1,TGCGCCAGCAGCCAAGAGGGACAGGGGATTTCTCCCTATGGCTACACCTTC,CASSQEGQGISPYGYTF
TRBJ2-1,.,TRBV25-1,TRBD2,TGTGCCAGTCCCTCGCGGGAGGCCCTATACAATGAGCAGTTCTTC,CASPSREALYNEQFF
TRBJ2-5,few,TRBV27,.,TGTGCCAGCAGGACACGGTTCCAAGAGACCCAGTACTTC,CASRTRFQETQYF
TRBJ2-1,.,TRBV29-1,.,TGCAGCGTTCACGGCCGACAGGATCTCTACAATGAGCAGTTCTTC,CSVHGRQDLYNEQFF
TRBJ2-1,.,TRBV5-4,.,TGTGCCAGCAGCTTGGGGGCCAATGAGCAGTTCTTC,CASSLGANEQFF
TRBJ2-5,.,TRBV5-1,TRBD1,TGCGCCAGCAGCTTGGCTCCGGGACAGGGAGGAGAGACCCAGTACTTC,CASSLAPGQGGETQYF
TRBJ2-1,.,TRBV15,.,TGTGCCACCAGCAGAGATCGCCGTAGGGGGGGTTCCTACAATGAGCAGTTCTTC,CATSRDRRRGGSYNEQFF
TRBJ2-5,once,TRBV15,.,TGTGCCACCAGCAGGGCGACACAAGAGACCCAGTACTTC,CATSRATQETQYF
TRBJ1-2,.,TRBV2,TRBD1,TGTGCCAGCAGTGAATTGGGACAGGGGGCATATGGCTACACCTTC,CASSELGQGAYGYTF